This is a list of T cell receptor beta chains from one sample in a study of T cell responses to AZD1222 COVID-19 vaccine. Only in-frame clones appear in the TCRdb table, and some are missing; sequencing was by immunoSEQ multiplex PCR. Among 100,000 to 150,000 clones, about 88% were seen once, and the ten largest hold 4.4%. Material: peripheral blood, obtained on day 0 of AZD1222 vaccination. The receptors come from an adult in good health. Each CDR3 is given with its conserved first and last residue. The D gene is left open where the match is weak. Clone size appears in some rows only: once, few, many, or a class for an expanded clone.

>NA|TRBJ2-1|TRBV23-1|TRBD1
CTIIPGQRNYGHNEQFF
TGCACAATTATACCGGGACAGAGAAACTACGGGCACAATGAGCAGTTCTTC
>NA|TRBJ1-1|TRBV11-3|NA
CASSSRGGAHEAFF
TGTGCCAGCAGCTCGCGAGGGGGGGCCCATGAAGCTTTCTTT
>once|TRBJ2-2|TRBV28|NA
CASSLTAGELFF
TGTGCCAGCAGTCTCACGGCCGGGGAGCTGTTTTTT
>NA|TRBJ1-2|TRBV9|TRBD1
CASSVAGGGGYTF
TGTGCCAGCAGCGTAGCAGGGGGGGGTGGCTACACCTTC
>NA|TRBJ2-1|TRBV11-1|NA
CAIRIRREQFF
TGTGCCATAAGGATTAGGCGAGAGCAGTTCTTC
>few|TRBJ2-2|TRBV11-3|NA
CASRLEGANTGELFF
TGTGCCAGCCGCCTAGAAGGGGCGAACACCGGGGAGCTGTTTTTT
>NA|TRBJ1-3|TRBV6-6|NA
CASSPGGNTIYF
TGTGCCAGCAGCCCGGGAGGAAACACCATATATTTT
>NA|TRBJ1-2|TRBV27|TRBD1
CASSPRDRPTGGYTF
TGTGCCAGCAGCCCTCGGGACAGGCCAACGGGTGGCTACACCTTC
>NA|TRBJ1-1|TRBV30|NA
CAWSGDGGMNTEAFF
TGTGCCTGGAGTGGAGACGGGGGAATGAACACTGAAGCTTTCTTT
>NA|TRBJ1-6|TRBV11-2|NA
CASSLVRQSNSPLHF
TGTGCCAGCAGCTTAGTCCGACAATCGAATTCACCCCTCCACTTT
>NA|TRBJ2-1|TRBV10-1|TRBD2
CASSESSGAGYNEQFF
TGCGCCAGCAGTGAGTCGTCGGGAGCGGGGTACAATGAGCAGTTCTTC
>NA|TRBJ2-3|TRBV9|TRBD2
CASSVASGGALRTDTQYF
TGTGCCAGCAGCGTAGCTTCCGGGGGGGCCCTGCGCACAGATACGCAGTATTTT
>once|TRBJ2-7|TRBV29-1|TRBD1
CSAGTGAREQYF
TGCAGCGCCGGGACAGGGGCCCGCGAGCAGTACTTC
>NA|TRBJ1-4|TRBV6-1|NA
CASSEEGLANEKLFF
TGTGCCAGCAGTGAAGAGGGGCTGGCTAATGAAAAACTGTTTTTT
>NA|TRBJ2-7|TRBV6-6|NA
CASSRGAATSSYEQYF
TGTGCCAGCAGTCGAGGGGCGGCGACCAGCTCCTACGAGCAGTACTTC
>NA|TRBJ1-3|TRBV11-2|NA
CASSSLGGINTIYF
TGTGCCAGCAGCTCCCTCGGGGGTATCAACACCATATATTTT
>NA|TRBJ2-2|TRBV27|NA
CASSLALGGGGELFF
TGTGCCAGCAGTTTAGCCCTCGGGGGTGGCGGGGAGCTGTTTTTT
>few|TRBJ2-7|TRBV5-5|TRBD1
CASSLDADRAREQYF
TGTGCCAGCAGCTTGGATGCGGACAGGGCTCGCGAGCAGTACTTC
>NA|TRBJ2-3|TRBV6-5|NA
CASRGFDTQYF
TGTGCCAGCAGGGGGTTTGATACGCAGTATTTT
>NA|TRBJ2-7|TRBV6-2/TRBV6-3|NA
CASSSGWSSYEQYF
TGTGCCAGCAGTAGCGGATGGAGCTCCTACGAGCAGTACTTC
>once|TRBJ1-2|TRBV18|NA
CASSRGQLGYTF
TGTGCCAGCTCACGTGGCCAGCTTGGCTACACCTTC
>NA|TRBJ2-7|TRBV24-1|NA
CATSDPYEQYF
TGTGCCACCAGTGATCCGTACGAGCAGTACTTC
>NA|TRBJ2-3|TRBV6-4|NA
CASSPGQKLSGADTQYF
TGTGCCAGCAGTCCGGGCCAGAAACTCTCTGGGGCAGATACGCAGTATTTT
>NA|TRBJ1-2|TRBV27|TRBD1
CASSFSTGNYGYTF
TGTGCCAGCAGTTTTTCGACAGGGAACTATGGCTACACCTTC
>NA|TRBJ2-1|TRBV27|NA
CASKAATSSYNEQFF
TGTGCCAGCAAGGCAGCCACTAGCTCCTACAATGAGCAGTTCTTC
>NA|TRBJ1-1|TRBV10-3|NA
CATRDARVNTEAFF
TGTGCCACACGGGACGCGAGAGTGAACACTGAAGCTTTCTTT
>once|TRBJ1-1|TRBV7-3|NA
CASSTQGVGTEAFF
TGTGCCAGCAGCACCCAGGGAGTCGGCACTGAAGCTTTCTTT
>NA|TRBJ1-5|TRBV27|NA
CASSLSTVLGPQHF
TGTGCCAGCAGTTTATCAACGGTGCTAGGGCCCCAGCATTTT